The T cell receptor (beta chain) described here comes from a study of CD8 T cells in Susac syndrome. Whole-study context: Of the sequenced Susac syndrome patients, six had active disease and fewer than 10 were in remission. Treatment status at blood draw for the Susac syndrome patients was therapy-naive, corticosteroids, or intravenous immunoglobulin alone. Whole-study results and caveats: The CD4+ T cell repertoires in Susac syndrome were not clonally expanded.

This clonotype was observed once. Its antigen is undetermined. With random hexamers, reverse transcription was performed on roughly 0.5 to 1 ug of RNA. Amplification of TCR beta CDR3 by immunoSEQ multiplex PCR spanned 54 Vbeta and 13 Jbeta. TCRdb reprocessed the immunoSEQ multiplex PCR reads via MiXCR and lists one record per CDR3 protein. Of 95,000 to 150,000 distinct CDR3 sequences in the sample, over 90% were seen once. Sequenced sample: CD4+ T cells from PBMCs. The source is a human donor with Susac syndrome.

As DNA, the CDR3 is TGTGCCAGCAGCCGCAACAGGGGAGAGACCCAGTACTTC. The encoded protein is CASSRNRGETQYF. The chain is built from TRBV3-1 and TRBJ2-5; TRBD1 agrees at 7 bases. The CDR3 has 13 amino acids. V shed 4 bases, J shed 4 bases, and the junction held 3 bases outside the gene matches. Germline CDR1 LGHDT, CDR2 YNNKEL (reference sequence).